This TCR beta chain comes out of a study of T cells in tumors and immune-related adverse events (dated by TCRdb to the early 2020s). This specimen's treatment or condition label, per the study, means: nivolumab (PD-1 blockade) given before sampling. The DNeasy Blood and Tissue Kit was used to extract DNA from formalin-fixed paraffin-embedded specimens. About this clone itself: Its antigen remains undetermined. One base away there is no much larger clone; base qualities are not given.

At the junction V is shortened by 6 bases and J by 5 bases; bases outside the gene matches: 9. CDR1 and CDR2 were assigned from the germline V gene as MNHNS and SASEGT. From cysteine to phenylalanine, the CDR3 is 15 amino acids long. The retained sequence is limited to the CDR3, 45 bases, with the frame set at the first base. The TCR beta locus was amplified and sequenced using the immunoSEQ assay, from which bulk TCR Vbeta CDR3 data were obtained. In the source study's methods: CDR3s were excluded if they were non-productive, were shorter than 7 amino acids, or did not start with C or end with F/W. Analysis was limited to specimens with at least 1000 reads, and clonotypes were defined at the amino acid level. Clonality was computed as 1 minus Pielou's evenness. Library sizes were equalized by abundance-weighted random subsampling with replacement, which was repeated 100 times so that 95% confidence intervals could be reported. The Morisita overlap index was used to quantify repertoire overlap, and for each specimen the top 40 clones were checked for overlap with the irAE. Drawn from immuneACCESS, this table holds only the in-frame rearrangements with V and J called that TCRdb kept. Clones are partly lost; checked studies trace under half to an unresolved V gene and leave the rest unexplained. The V and J calls and clone size were taken over from that table, and D and trimming were inferred from the DNA. The sample contains over 7,000 clones, around 94% of them found a single time. Roughly 2.2% of the sample belongs to the ten largest clones.

This receptor chain uses TRBV6-1 and TRBJ2-7; 11 junctional bases match TRBD1. Sequenced here: lymph node tissue, sampled from a patient treated with anti-PD-1 therapy. The TCR originated in a female donor with metastatic renal cell carcinoma. The nucleotide sequence is given as TGTGCCAGCAGCCTAGGACAGGGGGCATACCACGAGCAGTACTTC. This yields the protein CASSLGQGAYHEQYF.